The 20 T cell receptor beta chains presented below share a single source sample, sequenced in a study of PD-1 blockade in mismatch repair-deficient tumors. Some clones are missing from TCRdb's copy, which holds only in-frame ones; the method was immunoSEQ multiplex PCR. The sample holds roughly 45,000 clones, approximately 80% seen once. The sample consisted of PBMCs, taken before pembrolizumab treatment. The receptors were sampled from an adult with mismatch repair-deficient cancer.

The chain is built from TRBV7-2 and TRBJ2-2; D gene ambiguous. CDR1 is SGHTA and CDR2 is FQGNSA in the germline V gene. The CDR3 is made up of 15 amino acids. Trimming shortened V by 1 base and J by 2 bases, and 8 bases separated the two germline ends. Here the CDR3 reads CASSLGGFNTGELFF. The CDR3 nucleotides are TGTGCCAGCAGCTTAGGAGGATTTAACACCGGGGAGCTGTTTTTT. Combining the CDR3 with reference TRBV7-2 and TRBJ2-2 gives the whole variable domain GAGVSQSPSNKVTEKGKDVELRCDPISGHTALYWYRQSLGQGLEFLIYFQGNSAPDKSGLPSDRFSAERTGGSVSTLTIQRTQQEDSAVYLCASSLGGFNTGELFFGEGSRLTVL.

Written as DNA, the CDR3 is TGTGCCAGCAGTGATCAGGCAGGGGGATACCAGCCCCAGCATTTT. Protein: CASSDQAGGYQPQHF. The chain recombines TRBV2 with TRBJ1-5; 7 bases fit TRBD1. Germline V gene sequence: CDR1 SNHLY, CDR2 FYNNEI. This CDR3 has 15 residues. The V segment lost 3 bases and the J segment 7 bases; nucleotides outside the gene matches: 9.

The rearrangement links TRBV4-3 to TRBJ2-7; 9 bases are a match to TRBD2. The V gene end was trimmed by 5 bases and the J gene end by 2 bases; junction bases not matched to a gene: 4. Germline assignment: CDR1 LGHNA and CDR2 YSLEER. This CDR3 has 14 residues. This CDR3 is CASSSSGVTYEQYF. The CDR3 DNA is TGCGCCAGCAGCTCTAGCGGGGTAACCTACGAGCAGTACTTC.

This clone was detected only once. DNA of the CDR3: TGTGCCAGCTCAGGAACCCGGGAAACCATCGAGACCCAGTACTTC. Encoded protein: CASSGTRETIETQYF. The genes are TRBV18 and TRBJ2-5; D might be TRBD2 (5 bases). V was trimmed by 5 bases and J by 5 bases, leaving 18 bases between them. Germline V CDR1 and CDR2: KGHSH, LQKENI. This CDR3 is built from 15 residues.

The chain recombines TRBV7-3 with TRBJ2-3; D is perhaps TRBD1 or TRBD2 (7 bases each). The CDR3 length is 16 residues. Germline CDR1 reads SGHTA; CDR2 reads FQGTGA. Trimming removed 5 bases at V and 6 bases at J, with 21 bases between. The CDR3 here is CASSHGGGGVRDTQYF. The DNA for the CDR3 is TGTGCCAGCAGCCATGGGGGAGGGGGCGTTAGGGATACGCAGTATTTT.

V gene TRBV2 combines with J gene TRBJ2-2, with D maybe TRBD1 (6 bases). CDR1 and CDR2 (germline): SNHLY, FYNNEI. Trimming shortened V by 3 bases and J by 0 bases, and 14 bases separated the two germline ends. The length of the CDR3 is 17 residues. Written as DNA, the CDR3 is TGTGCCAGCAGTGACCCCCGGGACAACGCGAACACCGGGGAGCTGTTTTTT. Its protein is CASSDPRDNANTGELFF.

The table lists this clone with a count of one. The rearrangement links TRBV6-6 to TRBJ1-2; D gene uncertain. Trimming shortened V by 8 bases and J by 2 bases, and 12 bases separated the two germline ends. The CDR3 contains 13 residues. Germline assignment: CDR1 MNHNY and CDR2 SVGAGI (reference sequence). CDR3 in amino acids: CASGPVLNYGYTF. CDR3 DNA sequence: TGTGCCAGCGGTCCAGTGTTAAACTATGGCTACACCTTC.

This sequence joins TRBV12-5 and TRBJ2-2, with 12 positions matching TRBD2. The trim removed 1 base at V and 6 bases at J, leaving 6 bases unmatched. Germline CDR1 is LGHNT and CDR2 is FRNRAP. This CDR3 has 17 residues. CDR3 sequence (DNA): TGTGCTAGTGGTTTGGCCTGGACTAGCGGGGTGGCCGGGGAGCTGTTTTTT. It translates to CASGLAWTSGVAGELFF.

The chain is built from TRBV7-9 and TRBJ1-2, with D tentatively TRBD1 (5 bases). Germline V CDR1 and CDR2: SEHNR, FQNEAQ (reference sequence). Trimming removed 0 bases from V and 8 bases from J, with 10 bases in between. The CDR3 extends over 13 amino acids. The CDR3 spells CASSLAAGKGYTF. CDR3 bases: TGTGCCAGCAGCTTAGCAGCAGGGAAAGGCTACACCTTC.

The rearrangement links TRBV11-2 to TRBJ1-1; D not certain. Germline assignment: CDR1 SGHAT and CDR2 FQNNGV. The CDR3 runs 12 residues. Deletions cut 3 bases from V and 4 bases from J, with 6 bases between. CDR3 coding DNA: TGTGCCAGCAGCTTTTACTCCACTGAAGCTTTCTTT. It yields the protein CASSFYSTEAFF.

This clone is labeled medium-sized. The V and J genes are TRBV28 and TRBJ1-2, with a possible D match to TRBD1 (6 bases). The V end was cut by 7 bases, the J end by 10 bases, with 16 bases between. CDR1 and CDR2 from the germline V gene are MDHEN and SYDVKM. The CDR3 contains 12 residues. The CDR3 bases are TGTGCCAGCACATGGCAAGGACAGCACTACACCTTC. Protein product: CASTWQGQHYTF.

The V gene is TRBV7-3, the J gene TRBJ1-2, with D possibly TRBD1 on 5 matching bases. The CDR3 is made up of 13 amino acids. Per the germline V gene, CDR1 is SGHTA and CDR2 is FQGTGA. V was trimmed by 4 bases and J by 7 bases, leaving 13 bases between them. The CDR3 sequence: CASSSQARAGYTF. CDR3 sequence (DNA): TGTGCCAGCAGCTCCCAAGCCAGGGCTGGCTACACCTTC.

The chain recombines TRBV29-1 with TRBJ1-1; no clear D gene. The CDR3 runs 15 residues. The ends were cut back, 1 base at V and 1 base at J, with 13 bases in the middle. From germline, CDR1 is SQVTM and CDR2 ANQGSEA. In nucleotides, the CDR3 is TGCAGCGTTGAAGTCCCGACACAAGAGAACACTGAAGCTTTCTTT. Translating gives CSVEVPTQENTEAFF.

CDR3 nucleotides: TGTGCCAGCAGCCAAGAAAGGACAGGGGCAGGGACCTACGAGCAGTACTTC. The encoded protein is CASSQERTGAGTYEQYF. This chain connects TRBV4-2 to TRBJ2-7, with 9 positions matching TRBD1. The germline CDR1 and CDR2 sequences are LGHNA and YNFKEQ. J was trimmed by 2 bases and V by 0 bases; bases with no gene match: 8. This CDR3 region has 17 residues.

This chain joins TRBV5-6 and TRBJ2-5; 11 bases align to TRBD2. V lost 4 bases and J lost 4; bases outside the gene matches: 15. CDR3 length: 18 residues. Germline assignment: CDR1 SGHDT and CDR2 YYEEEE. The chain's CDR3 is CASSAAGLADRRGETQYF. CDR3 DNA sequence: TGTGCCAGCAGCGCCGCGGGACTAGCGGATCGTCGGGGAGAGACCCAGTACTTC.

The chain is built from TRBV5-8 and TRBJ2-5; 9 bases match TRBD1. This CDR3 comprises 16 residues. Per the germline V gene, CDR1 is SGHTS and CDR2 is YDEGEE. V trimming: 4 bases; J trimming: 4 bases; junction bases outside the gene matches: 11. The chain's CDR3 is CASSPQGARWGETQYF. The CDR3 DNA sequence: TGTGCCAGCAGCCCACAGGGGGCCCGATGGGGAGAGACCCAGTACTTC.

The genes are TRBV11-2 and TRBJ2-7, with D unresolved. This CDR3 region has 12 residues. Germline assignment: CDR1 SGHAT and CDR2 FQNNGV. V shed 5 bases and J shed 2 bases, with 7 bases lying between them. For the CDR3, the DNA is TGTGCCAGCAGCCCAGCCGCCTACGAGCAGTACTTC. Residues: CASSPAAYEQYF.

A few counts support this clone. V usage is TRBV4-2 and J usage is TRBJ2-7; TRBD2 matches 9 bases. Trimming cost V 1 base and J 3 bases; bases outside gene matches: 4. This CDR3 is 15 amino acids long. The germline CDR1 and CDR2 sequences are LGHNA and YNFKEQ. Here the CDR3 reads CASSQGATSGYEQYF. CDR3 in DNA: TGTGCCAGCAGCCAAGGAGCGACTAGCGGCTACGAGCAGTACTTC.

This clone was found a few times. The chain employs TRBV20-1 and TRBJ2-1, with D hard to call. Germline values: CDR1 DFQATT, CDR2 SNEGSKA (reference sequence). There are 11 residues in the CDR3. V shed 5 bases and J shed 15 bases, with 17 bases lying between them. CDR3: CSAFLDQRWFF. In DNA, the CDR3 is TGCAGTGCTTTTTTGGACCAGCGCTGGTTCTTC.

The chain carries TRBV7-6 and TRBJ2-3; TRBD2 matches 9 bases. With V trimmed by 2 bases and J by 3 bases, 3 bases remained unmatched. The CDR3 runs 15 residues. Per the germline V gene, CDR1 is SGHVS and CDR2 is FNYEAQ. The CDR3 is CASSLKLAGTDTQYF. The CDR3, as DNA: TGTGCCAGCAGCTTAAAGCTAGCGGGAACAGATACGCAGTATTTT.